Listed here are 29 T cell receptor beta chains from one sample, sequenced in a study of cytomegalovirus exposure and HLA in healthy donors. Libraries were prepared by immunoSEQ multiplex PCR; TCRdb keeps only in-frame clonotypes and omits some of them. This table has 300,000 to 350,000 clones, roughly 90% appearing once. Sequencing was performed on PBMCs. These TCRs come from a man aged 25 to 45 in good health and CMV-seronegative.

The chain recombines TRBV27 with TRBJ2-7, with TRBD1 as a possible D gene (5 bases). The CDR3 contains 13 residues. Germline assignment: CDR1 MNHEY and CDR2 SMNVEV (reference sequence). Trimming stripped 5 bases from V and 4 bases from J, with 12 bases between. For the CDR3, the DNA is TGTGCCAGCAGTGTCAGGGTAAGGTACGAGCAGTACTTC. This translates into CASSVRVRYEQYF.

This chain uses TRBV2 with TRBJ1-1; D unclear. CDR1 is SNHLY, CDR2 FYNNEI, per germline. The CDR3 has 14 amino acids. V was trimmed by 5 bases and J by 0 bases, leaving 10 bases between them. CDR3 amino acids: CASSSLQMNTEAFF. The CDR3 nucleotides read TGTGCCAGCAGTTCTTTACAGATGAACACTGAAGCTTTCTTT.

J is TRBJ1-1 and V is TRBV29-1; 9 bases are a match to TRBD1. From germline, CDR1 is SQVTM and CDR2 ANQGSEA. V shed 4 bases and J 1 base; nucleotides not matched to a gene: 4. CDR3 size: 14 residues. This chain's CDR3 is CSVAPGQGNTEAFF. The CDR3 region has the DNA TGCAGCGTTGCCCCGGGACAGGGGAACACTGAAGCTTTCTTT.

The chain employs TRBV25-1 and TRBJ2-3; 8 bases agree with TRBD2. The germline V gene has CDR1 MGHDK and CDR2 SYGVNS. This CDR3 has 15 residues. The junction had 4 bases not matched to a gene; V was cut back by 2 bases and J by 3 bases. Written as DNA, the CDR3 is TGTGCCAGCAGTGAAGCGGGGGGATCAACAGATACGCAGTATTTT. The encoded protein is CASSEAGGSTDTQYF.

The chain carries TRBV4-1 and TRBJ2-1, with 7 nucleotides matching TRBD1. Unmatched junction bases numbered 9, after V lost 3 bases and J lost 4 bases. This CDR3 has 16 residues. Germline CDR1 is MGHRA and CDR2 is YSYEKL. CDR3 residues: CASSQFRGTEYNEQFF. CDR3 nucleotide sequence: TGCGCCAGCAGCCAGTTTAGAGGGACAGAATACAATGAGCAGTTCTTC.

The CDR3 region has the DNA TGTGCCACCAGTCAGGAGCCGGGGGGAACTAATGAAAAACTGTTTTTT. This codes for CATSQEPGGTNEKLFF. The chain has TRBV7-6 and TRBJ1-4, with D possibly matching TRBD1 (5 bases). V was pared by 10 bases and J by 1 base, with 19 bases between. Germline-derived CDR1 and CDR2 are SGHVS and FNYEAQ. The CDR3 covers 16 residues.

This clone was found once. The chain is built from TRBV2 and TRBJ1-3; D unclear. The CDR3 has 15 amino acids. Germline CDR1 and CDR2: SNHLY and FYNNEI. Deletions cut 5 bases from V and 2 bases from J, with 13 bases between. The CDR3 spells CASSPNRATGNTIYF. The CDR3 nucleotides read TGTGCCAGCAGTCCTAACAGAGCTACTGGAAACACCATATATTTT. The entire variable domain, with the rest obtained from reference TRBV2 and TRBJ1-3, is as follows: EPEVTQTPSHQVTQMGQEVILRCVPISNHLYFYWYRQILGQKVEFLVSFYNNEISEKSEIFDDQFSVERPDGSNFTLKIRSTKLEDSAMYFCASSPNRATGNTIYFGEGSWLTVV.

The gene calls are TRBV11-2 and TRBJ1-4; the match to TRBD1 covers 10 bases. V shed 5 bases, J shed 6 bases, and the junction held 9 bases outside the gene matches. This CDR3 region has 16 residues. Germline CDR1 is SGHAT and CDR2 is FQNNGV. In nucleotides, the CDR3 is TGTGCCAGCAGCAAAAGGACAGGGGGAGCGGATGAAAAACTGTTTTTT. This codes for CASSKRTGGADEKLFF.

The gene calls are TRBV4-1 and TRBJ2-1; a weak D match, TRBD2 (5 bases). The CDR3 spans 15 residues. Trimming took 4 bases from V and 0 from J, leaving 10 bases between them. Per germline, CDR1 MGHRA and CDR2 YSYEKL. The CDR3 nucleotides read TGCGCCAGCAGCCCCCTGGGGAGCTCCTACAATGAGCAGTTCTTC. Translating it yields CASSPLGSSYNEQFF.

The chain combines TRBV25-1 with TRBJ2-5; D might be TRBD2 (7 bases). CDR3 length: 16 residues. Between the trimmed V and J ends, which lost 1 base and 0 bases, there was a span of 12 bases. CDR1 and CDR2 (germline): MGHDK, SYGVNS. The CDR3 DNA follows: TGTGCCAGCAGTGAATTGAGGGGGGGTTACCAAGAGACCCAGTACTTC. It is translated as CASSELRGGYQETQYF.

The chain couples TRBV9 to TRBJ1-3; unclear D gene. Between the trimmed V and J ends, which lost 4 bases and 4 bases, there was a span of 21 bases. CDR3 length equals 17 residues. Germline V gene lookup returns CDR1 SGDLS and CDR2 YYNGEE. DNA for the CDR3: TGTGCCAGCAGCTCTGGAACCTCACCCTCGGGGGGAAACACCATATATTTT. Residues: CASSSGTSPSGGNTIYF.

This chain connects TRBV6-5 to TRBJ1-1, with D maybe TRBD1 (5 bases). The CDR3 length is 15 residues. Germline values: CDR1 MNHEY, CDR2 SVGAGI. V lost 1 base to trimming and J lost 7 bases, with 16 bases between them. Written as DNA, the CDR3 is TGTGCCAGCAGTTACTTTATCGCAGGGAAAGGTGAAGCTTTCTTT. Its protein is CASSYFIAGKGEAFF.

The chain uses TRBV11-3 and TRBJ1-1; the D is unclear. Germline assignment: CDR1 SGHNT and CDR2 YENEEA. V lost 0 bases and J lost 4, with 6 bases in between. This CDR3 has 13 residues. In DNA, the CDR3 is TGTGCCAGCAGCTTAGAGTCGGGCACTGAAGCTTTCTTT. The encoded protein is CASSLESGTEAFF.

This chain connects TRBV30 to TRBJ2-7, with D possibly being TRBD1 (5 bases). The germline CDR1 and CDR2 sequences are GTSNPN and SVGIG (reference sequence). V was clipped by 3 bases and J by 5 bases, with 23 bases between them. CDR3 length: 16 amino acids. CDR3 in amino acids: CAWRGPVTVNGHEQYF. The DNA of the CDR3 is TGTGCCTGGAGGGGGCCCGTGACAGTAAACGGGCACGAGCAGTACTTC.

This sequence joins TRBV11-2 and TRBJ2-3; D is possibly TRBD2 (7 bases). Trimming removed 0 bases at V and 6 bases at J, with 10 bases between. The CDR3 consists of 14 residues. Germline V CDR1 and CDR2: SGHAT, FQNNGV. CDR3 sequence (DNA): TGTGCCAGCAGCTTAGATGCGGGGGCGGATACGCAGTATTTT. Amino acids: CASSLDAGADTQYF.

In nucleotides, the CDR3 is TGTGCCAGTAGTAAGGGGGGGAACTCCTACGAGCAGTACTTC. This gives the protein CASSKGGNSYEQYF. The chain joins TRBV19 to TRBJ2-7, with a possible D match to TRBD2 (7 bases). CDR3 length: 14 amino acids. V was trimmed by 4 bases and J by 0 bases, leaving 10 bases between them. CDR1 and CDR2 from the germline V gene are LNHDA and SQIVND (reference sequence).

CDR3 sequence (DNA): TGTGCCAGCAGCTTATGGACTGTGAACACTGAAGCTTTCTTT. Translation gives CASSLWTVNTEAFF. This rearrangement joins TRBV7-9 to TRBJ1-1; D gene unclear. Trimming left V 2 bases short and J 0 bases short, with 7 bases between. Germline V lookup: CDR1 SEHNR, CDR2 FQNEAQ (reference sequence). The CDR3 runs to 14 residues.

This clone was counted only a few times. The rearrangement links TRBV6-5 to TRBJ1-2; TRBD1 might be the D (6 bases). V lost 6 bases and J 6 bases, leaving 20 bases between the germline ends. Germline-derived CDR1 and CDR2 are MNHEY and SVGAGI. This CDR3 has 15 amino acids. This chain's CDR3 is CASRLTQGGLDGYTF. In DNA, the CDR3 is TGTGCCAGCAGGCTGACTCAAGGGGGATTAGATGGCTACACCTTC.

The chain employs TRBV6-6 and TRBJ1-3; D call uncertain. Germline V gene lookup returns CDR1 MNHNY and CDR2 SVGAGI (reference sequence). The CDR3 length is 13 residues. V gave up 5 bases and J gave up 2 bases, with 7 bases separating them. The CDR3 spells CASSTDPGNTIYF. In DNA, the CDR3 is TGTGCCAGCAGTACAGATCCTGGAAACACCATATATTTT.

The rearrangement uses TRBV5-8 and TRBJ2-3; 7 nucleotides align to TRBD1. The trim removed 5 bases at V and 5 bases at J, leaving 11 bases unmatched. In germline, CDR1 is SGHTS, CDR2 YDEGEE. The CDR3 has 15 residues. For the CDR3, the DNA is TGTGCCAGCAGGCAGACAGGGTTGAGGGGAGATACGCAGTATTTT. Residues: CASRQTGLRGDTQYF.

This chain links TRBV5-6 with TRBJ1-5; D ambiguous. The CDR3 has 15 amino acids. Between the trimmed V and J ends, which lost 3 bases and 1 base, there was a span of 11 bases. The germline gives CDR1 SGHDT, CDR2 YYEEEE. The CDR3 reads CASSSYMRSNQPQHF. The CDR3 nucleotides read TGTGCCAGCAGCTCTTATATGCGGAGCAATCAGCCCCAGCATTTT.

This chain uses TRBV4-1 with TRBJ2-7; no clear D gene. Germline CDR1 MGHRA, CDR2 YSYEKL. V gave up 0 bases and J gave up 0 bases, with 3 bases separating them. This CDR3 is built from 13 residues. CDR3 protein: CASSQDYSYEQYF. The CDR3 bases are TGCGCCAGCAGCCAAGACTACTCCTACGAGCAGTACTTC.

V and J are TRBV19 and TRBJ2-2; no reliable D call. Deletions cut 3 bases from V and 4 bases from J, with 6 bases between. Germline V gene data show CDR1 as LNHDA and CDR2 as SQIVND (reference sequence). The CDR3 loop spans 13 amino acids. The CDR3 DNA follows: TGTGCCAGTAGTATGTTCATCACCGGGGAGCTGTTTTTT. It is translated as CASSMFITGELFF.

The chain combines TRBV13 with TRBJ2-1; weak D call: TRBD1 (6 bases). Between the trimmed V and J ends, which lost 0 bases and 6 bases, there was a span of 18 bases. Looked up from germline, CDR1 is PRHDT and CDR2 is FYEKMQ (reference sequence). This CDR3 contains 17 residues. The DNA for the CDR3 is TGTGCCAGCAGCTTAGGCCGTGGGTTGGGGGCTATCAATGAGCAGTTCTTC. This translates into CASSLGRGLGAINEQFF.

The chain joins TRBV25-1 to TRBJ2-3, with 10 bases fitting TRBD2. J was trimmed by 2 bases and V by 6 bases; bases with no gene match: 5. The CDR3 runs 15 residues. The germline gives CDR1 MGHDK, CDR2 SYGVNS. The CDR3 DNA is TGTGCCAGCAGAAGGACTAGCGGAAACACAGATACGCAGTATTTT. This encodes CASRRTSGNTDTQYF.

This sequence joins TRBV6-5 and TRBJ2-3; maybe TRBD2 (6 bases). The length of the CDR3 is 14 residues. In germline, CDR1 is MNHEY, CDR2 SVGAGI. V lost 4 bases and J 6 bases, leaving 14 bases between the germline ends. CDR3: CASSLGLARDTQYF. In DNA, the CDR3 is TGTGCCAGCAGTTTGGGACTGGCACGGGATACGCAGTATTTT.

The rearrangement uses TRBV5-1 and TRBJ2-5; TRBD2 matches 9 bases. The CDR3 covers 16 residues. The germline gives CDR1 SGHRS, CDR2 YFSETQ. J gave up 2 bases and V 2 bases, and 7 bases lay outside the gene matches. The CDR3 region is CASSLPSGVEQETQYF. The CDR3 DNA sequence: TGCGCCAGCAGCTTACCTAGCGGGGTGGAACAAGAGACCCAGTACTTC.

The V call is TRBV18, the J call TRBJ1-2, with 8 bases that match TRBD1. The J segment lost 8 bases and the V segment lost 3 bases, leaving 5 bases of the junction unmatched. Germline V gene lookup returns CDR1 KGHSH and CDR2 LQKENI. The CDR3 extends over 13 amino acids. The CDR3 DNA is TGTGCCAGCTCACCCGGACAGGGAGAGGGCTACACCTTC. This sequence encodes CASSPGQGEGYTF. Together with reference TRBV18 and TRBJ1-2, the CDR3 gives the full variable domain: NAGVMQNPRHLVRRRGQEARLRCSPMKGHSHVYWYRQLPEEGLKFMVYLQKENIIDESGMPKERFSAEFPKEGPSILRIQQVVRGDSAAYFCASSPGQGEGYTFGSGTRLTVV.

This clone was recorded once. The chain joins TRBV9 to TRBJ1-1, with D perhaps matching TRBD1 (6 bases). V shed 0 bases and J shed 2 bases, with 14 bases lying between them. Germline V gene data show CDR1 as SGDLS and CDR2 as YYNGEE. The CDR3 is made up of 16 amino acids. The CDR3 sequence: CASSVVRQVSNTEAFF. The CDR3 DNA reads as TGTGCCAGCAGCGTAGTTAGACAGGTTTCAAACACTGAAGCTTTCTTT.